These 18 T cell receptor beta chains came from one sample sequenced in a study of beta chain features in type 1 diabetes. Findings of the study overall: All four CD4+ subsets from Type 1 diabetes patients carried moderately but significantly shorter TCRB CDR3s.

Of the isolated RNA, all was reverse transcribed, and so the sequenced material was expressed TCRB transcripts. Assay: immunoSEQ multiplex PCR; the TCRdb copy retains only in-frame clones and omits some. Among 130,000 to 150,000 clones listed, 10% to 15% were seen once. Their specific antigens are unknown. The sample comprised central memory CD4+ T cells from blood. The receptors stem from a young man with type 1 diabetes.

This clone has more than one count but fewer than ten. The gene calls are TRBV27 and TRBJ2-1; 11 bases fit TRBD2. The junction had 13 bases not matched to a gene; V was cut back by 5 bases and J by 4 bases. This CDR3 has 18 amino acids. Germline-derived CDR1 and CDR2 are MNHEY and SMNVEV (reference sequence). The CDR3: CASSPLTSGEKGYNEQFF. The CDR3 bases are TGTGCCAGCAGTCCCTTGACTAGCGGGGAGAAAGGTTACAATGAGCAGTTCTTC.

This clone occurred a few times. The chain recombines TRBV13 with TRBJ2-5; 7 bases match TRBD1. The CDR3 is made up of 13 amino acids. The trim removed 8 bases at V and 5 bases at J, leaving 8 bases unmatched. Germline V CDR1 and CDR2: PRHDT, FYEKMQ (reference sequence). In nucleotides, the CDR3 is TGTGCCAGCTCCTACAGGGGAGCGGAGACCCAGTACTTC. Amino acid sequence: CASSYRGAETQYF.

The gene calls are TRBV4-1 and TRBJ1-1; TRBD1 is a possible D gene (5 bases). Trimming removed 0 bases at V and 7 bases at J, with 12 bases between. CDR3 length: 14 amino acids. Per the germline V gene, CDR1 is MGHRA and CDR2 is YSYEKL. The CDR3 loop is CASSQDQGHLEAFF. The CDR3 nucleotides are TGCGCCAGCAGCCAAGATCAAGGACACCTTGAAGCTTTCTTT.

J is TRBJ2-7 and V is TRBV5-1; TRBD1 agrees at 9 bases. Trimming removed 4 bases from V and 4 bases from J; junction bases left unmatched: 12. This CDR3 has 16 amino acids. The germline CDR1 and CDR2 sequences are SGHRS and YFSETQ. Here the CDR3 reads CASSPGGTGPIYEQYF. CDR3 coding DNA: TGCGCCAGCAGCCCCGGAGGGACAGGGCCCATATACGAGCAGTACTTC.

This rearrangement joins TRBV15 to TRBJ2-7; TRBD1 aligns across 7 bases. The CDR3 is 16 residues long. V shed 0 bases and J 5 bases; nucleotides not matched to a gene: 10. Germline CDR1 reads LNHNV; CDR2 reads YYDKDF (reference sequence). In DNA form, the CDR3 reads TGTGCCACCAGCAGAGAGGGACAGTTAGGCCGGAACGAGCAGTACTTC. Protein: CATSREGQLGRNEQYF.

The table lists this clone with a few counts. The rearrangement uses TRBV7-9 and TRBJ2-1; the D gene could be TRBD1 or TRBD2 (6 bases each). Germline V gene data show CDR1 as SEHNR and CDR2 as FQNEAQ (reference sequence). The CDR3 has 15 amino acids. Trimming shortened V by 5 bases and J by 3 bases, and 14 bases separated the two germline ends. CDR3 sequence reads: CASSPRGTSYNEQFF. The CDR3 region has the DNA TGTGCCAGCAGCCCACGCGGGACAAGCTACAATGAGCAGTTCTTC.

This clone was found a few times. V gene TRBV7-2 combines with J gene TRBJ1-6, with D perhaps matching TRBD1 (5 bases). V was trimmed by 2 bases and J by 0 bases, leaving 11 bases between them. The germline CDR1 and CDR2 sequences are SGHTA and FQGNSA. The CDR3 length is 17 residues. The CDR3 coding sequence is TGTGCCAGCAGCTTAAATCCCCAGGGCTCCTATAATTCACCCCTCCACTTT. Translated, it gives CASSLNPQGSYNSPLHF.

This clone showed up just a few times. The V gene is TRBV5-1, the J gene TRBJ2-2; TRBD1 aligns across 8 bases. The J segment lost 1 base and the V segment lost 5 bases, leaving 7 bases of the junction unmatched. The CDR3 loop spans 16 amino acids. The germline V gene encodes CDR1 SGHRS and CDR2 YFSETQ. As DNA, the CDR3 is TGCGCCAGCAGGCCCGGGACAGGAGTGAACACCGGGGAGCTGTTTTTT. Its translation is CASRPGTGVNTGELFF.

This clone was detected only a few times. The V gene is TRBV10-3, the J gene TRBJ2-7; 8 nucleotides align to TRBD1. Germline values: CDR1 ENHRY, CDR2 SYGVKD. V was pared by 7 bases and J by 3 bases, with 5 bases of the junction left unmatched. The CDR3 has 13 residues. CDR3 loop: CAITQGQGYEQYF. DNA of the CDR3: TGTGCCATCACTCAAGGACAGGGCTACGAGCAGTACTTC.

This clone showed up just a few times. The chain employs TRBV6-1 and TRBJ1-5; TRBD1 is a possible D gene (5 bases). CDR3 length: 14 amino acids. V gave up 5 bases and J gave up 5 bases, with 13 bases separating them. Germline CDR1 MNHNS, CDR2 SASEGT. In DNA form, the CDR3 reads TGTGCCAGCAGTCTAAGGGAAGGGGATCAGCCCCAGCATTTT. It is translated as CASSLREGDQPQHF.

The chain joins TRBV19 to TRBJ1-1; TRBD1 matches 9 bases. From germline, CDR1 is LNHDA and CDR2 SQIVND (reference sequence). Germline trimming cut 5 bases from V and 11 bases from J; bases unmatched to any gene: 12. CDR3 length equals 14 residues. In nucleotides, the CDR3 is TGTGCCAGTAGTTCCGGGACAGGGAATACTCCGGCTTTCTTT. Translating it yields CASSSGTGNTPAFF.

This clone was seen a few times. The CDR3 spells CASRRGIADTQYF. The DNA of the CDR3 is TGTGCCAGCCGCAGAGGGATCGCAGATACGCAGTATTTT. This chain uses TRBV6-5 with TRBJ2-3; D is perhaps TRBD2 (5 bases). V was trimmed by 8 bases and J by 4 bases, leaving 13 bases between them. CDR1 is MNHEY and CDR2 is SVGAGI in the germline V gene. The CDR3 contains 13 residues.

This chain links TRBV4-2 with TRBJ2-1; unclear D gene. The length of the CDR3 is 11 residues. V was shortened by 5 bases and J by 5 bases, with 4 bases between the two germline ends. Germline CDR1 is LGHNA and CDR2 is YNFKEQ. As DNA, the CDR3 is TGTGCCAGCAGCTTTCACAATGAGCAGTTCTTC. Amino acids: CASSFHNEQFF.

The chain uses TRBV2 and TRBJ1-4; tentative D call: TRBD1 (6 bases). This CDR3 spans 13 amino acids. The germline V gene encodes CDR1 SNHLY and CDR2 FYNNEI. V was clipped by 6 bases and J by 7 bases, with 12 bases between them. CDR3 protein: CASSKGGGEKLFF. The CDR3 DNA follows: TGTGCCAGCAGCAAGGGGGGCGGTGAAAAACTGTTTTTT.

This clone appeared a few times. The chain carries TRBV30 and TRBJ1-1; D call uncertain. Germline V gene sequence: CDR1 GTSNPN, CDR2 SVGIG (reference sequence). V lost 2 bases and J lost 0, with 4 bases in between. The CDR3 is 12 residues long. CDR3 amino acids: CAWSRLNTEAFF. The CDR3 DNA reads as TGTGCCTGGAGTCGTCTGAACACTGAAGCTTTCTTT.

This chain links TRBV7-9 with TRBJ2-5, with TRBD1 identical over 12 bases. V shed 6 bases and J 3 bases; nucleotides not matched to a gene: 2. CDR1 and CDR2 from the germline V gene are SEHNR and FQNEAQ (reference sequence). The CDR3 runs 14 residues. DNA of the CDR3: TGTGCCAGCAGGGGACAGGGGGCCGAAGAGACCCAGTACTTC. Amino acids: CASRGQGAEETQYF.

V usage is TRBV6-1 and J usage is TRBJ2-5; D unclear. Germline V gives CDR1 MNHNS, CDR2 SASEGT. The V gene lost 8 bases and the J gene lost 0 bases, with 7 bases spanning the gap. The CDR3 covers 12 residues. CDR3 sequence reads: CASSRDQETQYF. The CDR3 bases are TGTGCCAGCTCTCGGGACCAAGAGACCCAGTACTTC.

The chain is built from TRBV10-1 and TRBJ1-6; D is uncertain. This CDR3 comprises 13 residues. Deletions cut 10 bases from V and 9 bases from J, with 16 bases between. CDR1 is WNHNN and CDR2 is SYGVQD in the germline V gene (reference sequence). The CDR3 DNA sequence: TGCGCCACCTCACCGACGGAGGCTTCACCCCTCCACTTT. Protein: CATSPTEASPLHF.